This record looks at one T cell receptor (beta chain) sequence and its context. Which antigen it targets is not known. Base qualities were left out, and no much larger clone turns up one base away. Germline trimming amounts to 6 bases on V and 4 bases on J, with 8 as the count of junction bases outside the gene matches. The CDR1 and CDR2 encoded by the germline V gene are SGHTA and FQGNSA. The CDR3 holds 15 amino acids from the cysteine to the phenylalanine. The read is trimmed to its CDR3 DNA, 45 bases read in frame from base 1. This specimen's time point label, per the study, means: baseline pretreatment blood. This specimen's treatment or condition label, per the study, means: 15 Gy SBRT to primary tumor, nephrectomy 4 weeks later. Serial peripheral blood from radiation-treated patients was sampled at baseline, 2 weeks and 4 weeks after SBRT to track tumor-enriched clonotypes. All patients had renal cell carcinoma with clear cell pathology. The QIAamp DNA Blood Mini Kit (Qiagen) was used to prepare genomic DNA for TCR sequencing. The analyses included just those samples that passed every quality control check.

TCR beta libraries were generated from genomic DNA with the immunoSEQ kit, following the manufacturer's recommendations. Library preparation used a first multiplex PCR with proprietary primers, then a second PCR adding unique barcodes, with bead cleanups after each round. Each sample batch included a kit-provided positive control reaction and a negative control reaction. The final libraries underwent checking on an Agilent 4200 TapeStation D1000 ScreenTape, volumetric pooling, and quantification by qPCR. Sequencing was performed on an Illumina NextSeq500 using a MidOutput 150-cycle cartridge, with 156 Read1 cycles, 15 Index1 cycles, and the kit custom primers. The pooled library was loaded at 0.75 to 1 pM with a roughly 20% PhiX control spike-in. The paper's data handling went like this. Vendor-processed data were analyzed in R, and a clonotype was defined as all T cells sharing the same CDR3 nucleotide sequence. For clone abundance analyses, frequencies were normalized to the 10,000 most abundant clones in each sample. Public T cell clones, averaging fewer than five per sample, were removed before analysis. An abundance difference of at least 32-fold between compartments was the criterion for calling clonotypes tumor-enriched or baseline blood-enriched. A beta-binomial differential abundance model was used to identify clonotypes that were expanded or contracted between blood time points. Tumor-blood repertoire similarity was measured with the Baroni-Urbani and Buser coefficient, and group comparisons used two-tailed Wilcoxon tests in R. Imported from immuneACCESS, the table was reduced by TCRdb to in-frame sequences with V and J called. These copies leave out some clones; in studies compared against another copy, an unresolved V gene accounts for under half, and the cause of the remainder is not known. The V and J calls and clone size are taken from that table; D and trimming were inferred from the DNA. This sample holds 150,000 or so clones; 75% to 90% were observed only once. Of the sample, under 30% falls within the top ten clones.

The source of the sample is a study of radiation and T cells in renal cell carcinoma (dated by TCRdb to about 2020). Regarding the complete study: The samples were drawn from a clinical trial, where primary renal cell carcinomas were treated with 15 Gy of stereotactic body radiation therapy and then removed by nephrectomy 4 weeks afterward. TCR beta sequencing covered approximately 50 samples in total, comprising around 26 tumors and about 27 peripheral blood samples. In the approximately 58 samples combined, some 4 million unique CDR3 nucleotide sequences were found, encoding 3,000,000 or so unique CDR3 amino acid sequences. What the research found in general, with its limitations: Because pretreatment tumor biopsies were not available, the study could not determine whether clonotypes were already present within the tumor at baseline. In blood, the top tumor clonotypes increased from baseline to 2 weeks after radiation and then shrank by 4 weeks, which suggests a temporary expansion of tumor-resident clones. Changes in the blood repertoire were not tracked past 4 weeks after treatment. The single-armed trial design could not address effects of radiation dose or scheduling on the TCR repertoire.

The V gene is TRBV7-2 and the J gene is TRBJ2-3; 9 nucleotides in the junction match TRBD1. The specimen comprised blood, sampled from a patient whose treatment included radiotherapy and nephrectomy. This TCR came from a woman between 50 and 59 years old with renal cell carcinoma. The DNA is TGTGCCAGCAGACTGGTACAGGGGGCTGCAGATACGCAGTATTTT. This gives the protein CASRLVQGAADTQYF.